The 25 T cell receptor beta chains below all came from one sample that was sequenced in a study of blood T cells in healthy people across ages. Together with a sample-barcoded 5' primer, a J-beta primer mix was included in a second PCR lasting about 6 to 11 cycles. Each CDR3 protein is one row after TCRdb ran MiXCR on the 5' RACE reads. Of 660,000 or so distinct CDR3 sequences detected, around three fifths appear once; the ten largest clones hold more than 35%. The material sequenced was blood. The receptors stem from a man aged 60 to 69 in good health.

The chain links TRBV20-1 to TRBJ1-4, with D perhaps matching TRBD1 (5 bases). V lost 5 bases and J lost 2, with 12 bases in between. The CDR3 runs 14 residues. CDR1 is DFQATT and CDR2 is SNEGSKA in the germline V gene (reference sequence). The CDR3 reads CSAWGGATNEKLFF. CDR3 DNA: TGCAGTGCTTGGGGAGGGGCTACTAATGAAAAACTGTTTTTT.

The chain uses TRBV5-1 and TRBJ1-1, with TRBD1 matching over 9 bases. V was pared by 4 bases and J by 5 bases, with 3 bases of the junction left unmatched. The V gene's germline CDR1 is SGHRS and CDR2 YFSETQ. The CDR3 is 13 residues long. CDR3 DNA: TGCGCCAGCAGCATGGGACAGGGAACTGAAGCTTTCTTT. Residues: CASSMGQGTEAFF.

V gene TRBV4-1 combines with J gene TRBJ2-1; D may be TRBD2 (6 bases). The CDR3 length is 13 residues. Germline V gene sequence: CDR1 MGHRA, CDR2 YSYEKL. Trimming cost V 4 bases and J 7 bases, with 11 bases left between them. This chain's CDR3 is CASSRGVGNEQFF. CDR3 DNA sequence: TGCGCCAGCAGCCGCGGGGTGGGGAATGAGCAGTTCTTC.

The rearrangement uses TRBV29-1 and TRBJ2-3, with D possibly matching TRBD2 (7 bases). The CDR3 is 13 residues long. Per the germline V gene, CDR1 is SQVTM and CDR2 is ANQGSEA. V lost 7 bases and J lost 6, with 17 bases in between. The CDR3 DNA sequence: TGCAGCGCCCCTTATAGGGGGGGGGATACGCAGTATTTT. This codes for CSAPYRGGDTQYF.

The chain links TRBV6-1 to TRBJ2-7; 10 positions match TRBD2. V lost 0 bases, J lost 5 bases, and 16 bases stayed unmatched. Germline CDR1 is MNHNS and CDR2 is SASEGT. This CDR3 is built from 19 residues. This CDR3 is CASSEAVFRSGGAFHEQYF. In DNA, the CDR3 is TGTGCCAGCAGTGAAGCTGTTTTCCGAAGCGGGGGGGCCTTCCACGAGCAGTACTTC.

This clonotype has a single count. This chain links TRBV20-1 with TRBJ2-7, with D possibly matching TRBD2 (6 bases). The last part of the DNA fits TRBJ2-5 better; the J call may be wrong. This CDR3 has 15 residues. From germline, CDR1 is DFQATT and CDR2 SNEGSKA (reference sequence). The CDR3 nucleotides read TGCAGTGCTAGACTACCGGGAGTTAGCCGAGAGACCCAGTACTTC. Its translation is CSARLPGVSRETQYF.

The chain is built from TRBV6-1 and TRBJ1-2; possibly TRBD1 for D (6 bases). With 2 bases removed from V and 4 bases from J, the gap between germline ends came to 17 bases. Per germline, CDR1 MNHNS and CDR2 SASEGT. This CDR3 comprises 16 residues. CDR3 in DNA: TGTGCCAGCAGTGAATCCGTCGGACAGAGTGGCTATGGCTACACCTTC. Residues: CASSESVGQSGYGYTF.

V is TRBV7-2 and J is TRBJ2-7; 8 bases fit TRBD1. V dropped 3 bases and J dropped 1; count of bases not matched to a gene: 5. The CDR3 extends over 15 amino acids. The germline gives CDR1 SGHTA, CDR2 FQGNSA. CDR3 sequence (DNA): TGTGCCAGCAGCTTCCCGGGACAGGCTTCCTACGAGCAGTACTTC. Protein product: CASSFPGQASYEQYF.

This sequence joins TRBV7-2 and TRBJ1-2; a weak D match, TRBD1 (5 bases). The V end lost 3 bases, the J end lost 4 bases, and 12 bases lay between the germline ends. The CDR3 totals 14 residues. The germline gives CDR1 SGHTA, CDR2 FQGNSA. CDR3 DNA: TGTGCCAGCAGCTTTACTCGGGACGGCTATGGCTACACCTTC. Translating gives CASSFTRDGYGYTF.

V gene TRBV2 combines with J gene TRBJ2-7; D ambiguous. The J call is in doubt because the DNA end fits TRBJ2-5 better. The CDR3 length is 12 residues. The germline CDR1 and CDR2 sequences are SNHLY and FYNNEI. CDR3 protein: CASSGQSETQYF. CDR3 in DNA: TGTGCCAGCAGTGGTCAGTCGGAGACCCAGTACTTC.

This chain links TRBV7-2 with TRBJ2-4; no reliable D call. Trimming cost V 1 base and J 0 bases, with 7 bases left between them. CDR3 size: 15 residues. Germline values: CDR1 SGHTA, CDR2 FQGNSA. The CDR3 loop reads CASSLVGIAKNIQYF. CDR3 DNA: TGTGCCAGCAGCTTAGTGGGCATAGCCAAAAACATTCAGTACTTC.

The J gene is TRBJ1-4, the V gene TRBV10-2, with 9 bases lining up with TRBD1. The CDR3 sequence is 16 residues long. Trimming took 5 bases from V and 2 from J; bases not matched to a gene: 6. Germline values: CDR1 WSHSY, CDR2 SAAADI. The CDR3 sequence: CASSSVGQGTNEKLFF. For the CDR3, the DNA is TGCGCCAGCAGTTCAGTGGGACAGGGCACTAATGAAAAACTGTTTTTT.

The V call is TRBV2, the J call TRBJ1-1, with D possibly being TRBD1 (5 bases). The CDR3 runs 16 residues. The germline V and J ends were trimmed by 6 bases and 0 bases, with 17 bases remaining between them. Germline V gene lookup returns CDR1 SNHLY and CDR2 FYNNEI. This CDR3 reads CASRGGHLRLNTEAFF. CDR3 nucleotides: TGTGCCAGCAGAGGAGGACACCTACGCTTGAACACTGAAGCTTTCTTT. The whole variable domain, filled in from reference TRBV2 and TRBJ1-1, reads EPEVTQTPSHQVTQMGQEVILRCVPISNHLYFYWYRQILGQKVEFLVSFYNNEISEKSEIFDDQFSVERPDGSNFTLKIRSTKLEDSAMYFCASRGGHLRLNTEAFFGQGTRLTVV.

V gene TRBV5-1 combines with J gene TRBJ1-1; the D gene is possibly TRBD1 (5 bases). Germline-derived CDR1 and CDR2 are SGHRS and YFSETQ. This CDR3 comprises 14 residues. Trimming took 6 bases from V and 3 from J, leaving 15 bases between them. CDR3 region: CASTARQGDTEAFF. DNA for the CDR3: TGCGCCAGCACCGCGAGGCAGGGAGACACTGAAGCTTTCTTT.

This clonotype was detected a few times. This chain joins TRBV7-2 and TRBJ2-5, with 9 bases fitting TRBD2. This CDR3 contains 16 residues. Looked up from germline, CDR1 is SGHTA and CDR2 is FQGNSA. Trimming took 5 bases from V and 5 from J; bases not matched to a gene: 12. CDR3 residues: CASSNQAGGGFETQYF. CDR3 nucleotides: TGTGCCAGCAGCAACCAAGCGGGGGGTGGCTTCGAGACCCAGTACTTC.

There are a few counts of this clonotype. The genes are TRBV20-1 and TRBJ2-3; 13 bases fit TRBD2. Germline trimming cut 3 bases from V and 4 bases from J; bases unmatched to any gene: 7. The CDR3 has 16 residues. CDR1 and CDR2 from the germline V gene are DFQATT and SNEGSKA (reference sequence). The CDR3 coding sequence is TGCAGTGCTAGCGCTACTAGCGGGGGGGGACCAGATACGCAGTATTTT. Its translation is CSASATSGGGPDTQYF.

On this clonotype itself: At one end the junction does not follow the germline gene, possibly because of a read error. The V call is TRBV3-1, the J call TRBJ2-2, with 7 bases matching TRBD2. From germline, CDR1 is LGHDT and CDR2 YNNKEL (reference sequence). The CDR3 is 15 residues long. CDR3 bases: TGTGCCAGCAGCCCGGGACTACTGTACACCGGGGAGCCGTTTTTT. Its translation is CASSPGLLYTGEPFF.

This clonotype was counted a few times. V gene TRBV5-1 combines with J gene TRBJ1-1; TRBD1 might be the D (5 bases). The CDR3 is made up of 14 amino acids. Deletions cut 2 bases from V and 7 bases from J, with 15 bases between. The germline V gene encodes CDR1 SGHRS and CDR2 YFSETQ. The CDR3 coding sequence is TGCGCCAGCAGCTTTAATCCAGGGTCAGTTGAAGCTTTCTTT. Its translation: CASSFNPGSVEAFF. Filled out from reference TRBV5-1 and TRBJ1-1, the complete variable domain reads KAGVTQTPRYLIKTRGQQVTLSCSPISGHRSVSWYQQTPGQGLQFLFEYFSETQRNKGNFPGRFSGRQFSNSRSEMNVSTLELGDSALYLCASSFNPGSVEAFFGQGTRLTVV.

This clonotype appeared once. CDR3 in amino acids: CASSATGTGDSPLHF. The CDR3 region has the DNA TGTGCCAGCAGTGCTACCGGGACAGGGGATTCACCCCTCCACTTT. The rearrangement joins TRBV6-5 to TRBJ1-6, with 10 bases lining up with TRBD1. V gave up 5 bases and J gave up 8 bases; unmatched junction bases: 6. The CDR3 is 15 amino acids. Per germline, CDR1 MNHEY and CDR2 SVGAGI.

There are a few counts of this clonotype. The chain employs TRBV6-1 and TRBJ1-6; D may be TRBD1 (6 bases). CDR1 is MNHNS, CDR2 SASEGT, per germline. The CDR3 has 12 amino acids. Trimming shortened V by 11 bases and J by 10 bases, and 15 bases separated the two germline ends. Here the CDR3 DNA reads TGTGCCGGCGGAGGGGGTAGCTCACCCCTCCACTTT. Protein: CAGGGGSSPLHF.

This clonotype was seen a handful of times. V gene TRBV6-6 combines with J gene TRBJ1-4, with D unresolved. In germline, CDR1 is MNHNY, CDR2 SVGAGI (reference sequence). The CDR3 sequence is 12 residues long. V was pared by 5 bases and J by 8 bases, with 9 bases between. For the CDR3, the DNA is TGTGCCAGCAGTCGGAACTCGGAAAAACTGTTTTTT. It codes for CASSRNSEKLFF.

The chain has TRBV29-1 and TRBJ2-3; D not resolved. This CDR3 has 13 amino acids. The V gene lost 2 bases and the J gene lost 2 bases, with 8 bases spanning the gap. Germline lookup yields CDR1 SQVTM and CDR2 ANQGSEA. CDR3 protein: CSVEWQNTDTQYF. As DNA, the CDR3 is TGCAGCGTTGAATGGCAGAACACAGATACGCAGTATTTT.

The rearrangement links TRBV25-1 to TRBJ1-2; 7 positions match TRBD1. CDR3 length: 17 residues. Germline CDR1 and CDR2: MGHDK and SYGVNS. The ends lost 3 bases at V and 4 bases at J; junction bases unmatched: 14. CDR3 sequence: CASSDLTGTGSVYGYTF. CDR3 DNA sequence: TGTGCCAGCAGTGATTTGACAGGGACTGGCTCCGTCTATGGCTACACCTTC.

The chain is built from TRBV25-1 and TRBJ2-2; D remains ambiguous. Germline V gene lookup returns CDR1 MGHDK and CDR2 SYGVNS. The CDR3 extends over 17 amino acids. The ends were cut back, 1 base at V and 6 bases at J, with 18 bases in the middle. The chain's CDR3 is CASSEFPFDSLAGELFF. In nucleotides, the CDR3 is TGTGCCAGCAGTGAATTCCCATTCGACTCCCTCGCCGGGGAGCTGTTTTTT.

This clonotype was found a few times. This chain joins TRBV20-1 and TRBJ1-2, with 8 bases fitting TRBD1. Germline assignment: CDR1 DFQATT and CDR2 SNEGSKA (reference sequence). The CDR3 totals 17 residues. The V segment lost 0 bases and the J segment 4 bases; nucleotides outside the gene matches: 13. In nucleotides, the CDR3 is TGCAGTGCTAGAGACCCCGGGGGGGACAGGACTTTCTATGGCTACACCTTC. Translating it yields CSARDPGGDRTFYGYTF.